Following are 2 T cell receptor beta chains from one sample sequenced in a study of blood T cell repertoires in COVID-19. Repertoires were generated with immunoSEQ multiplex PCR, while TCRdb's copy carries only in-frame clones and drops some. The sample has 200,000 to 300,000 clones, roughly 86% seen once. Specimen: peripheral blood. The receptors shown here come from a man in his forties or fifties who had recovered from COVID-19.

This chain connects TRBV27 to TRBJ1-5, with D hard to call. Germline V CDR1 and CDR2: MNHEY, SMNVEV (reference sequence). The CDR3 extends over 13 amino acids. Trimming removed 2 bases at V and 9 bases at J, with 11 bases between. CDR3 region: CASSLAGVGPQHF. The CDR3 DNA reads TGTGCCAGCAGTTTAGCCGGGGTTGGGCCCCAGCATTTT.

This chain joins TRBV11-2 and TRBJ2-7, with 7 bases lining up with TRBD2. V was clipped by 3 bases and J by 3 bases; unmatched bases: 5. Per the germline V gene, CDR1 is SGHAT and CDR2 is FQNNGV. CDR3 length equals 14 residues. The CDR3 nucleotides read TGTGCCAGCAGCTTGTGGGGGGGAAGCTACGAGCAGTACTTC. Protein: CASSLWGGSYEQYF.